This is a list of T cell receptor beta chains from one sample in a study of chemoradiotherapy in HPV16-positive cancers. Clones were read by immunoSEQ multiplex PCR, and TCRdb kept only the in-frame ones, dropping some. The sample consists of some 29,000 clones, 93% of them appearing once. The starting material was blood, obtained from a patient who underwent chemoradiotherapy. The receptors shown here come from a human donor with HPV-associated anogenital cancer. Both conserved end residues are part of each CDR3. A D gene is named only where the DNA matches it firmly. A row's size may be missing; if present it is once, few, many or a size class.

cdr3_aa	cdr3_nt	d_call	clone_size	v_call	j_call
CASSLGRNTEAFF	TGTGCCAGCAGCTTAGGGCGGAACACTGAAGCTTTCTTT	.	.	TRBV11-3	TRBJ1-1
CASSLIGTGPSTDTQYF	TGTGCCAGTAGTTTAATAGGGACGGGTCCCTCGACAGATACGCAGTATTTT	.	.	TRBV19	TRBJ2-3
CASSRGTEPHTDTQYF	TGCGCCAGCAGCCGTGGAACAGAACCACACACAGATACGCAGTATTTT	.	.	TRBV4-1	TRBJ2-3
CASSHSDRNNQPQHF	TGTGCCAGCAGCCACTCGGACAGGAACAATCAGCCCCAGCATTTT	TRBD1	.	TRBV7-9	TRBJ1-5
CASSDYRSREQYF	TGTGCCAGCAGCGACTACAGATCCAGGGAGCAGTACTTC	.	.	TRBV9	TRBJ2-7
CASSLGRRGWYEQYF	TGTGCCAGCAGCTTAGGACGTAGGGGGTGGTACGAGCAGTACTTC	.	.	TRBV7-2	TRBJ2-7
CASNELTSLNTEAFF	TGTGCCAGCAACGAACTGACATCATTGAACACTGAAGCTTTCTTT	.	.	TRBV7-9	TRBJ1-1
CASTLGMNTEAFF	TGTGCCAGCACCCTGGGGATGAACACTGAAGCTTTCTTT	.	.	TRBV5-4	TRBJ1-1
CASSEYTNTEAFF	TGTGCCAGCAGTGAATACACGAACACTGAAGCTTTCTTT	.	.	TRBV14	TRBJ1-1
CASSEEGRRQPQHF	TGTGCCAGCAGTGAAGAGGGGAGGCGGCAGCCCCAGCATTTT	.	.	TRBV2	TRBJ1-5
CASSLAVGSQETQYF	TGCGCCAGCAGCTTGGCTGTAGGGTCCCAAGAGACCCAGTACTTC	.	.	TRBV5-1	TRBJ2-5
CASTAGGIGTDTQYF	TGTGCCAGCACGGCGGGGGGTATTGGCACAGATACGCAGTATTTT	TRBD2	.	TRBV7-2	TRBJ2-3
CASRIRTGAGETQYF	TGTGCCAGCAGAATCCGGACAGGGGCGGGGGAGACCCAGTACTTC	TRBD1	.	TRBV28	TRBJ2-5
CASSDRGINYGYTF	TGTGCCAGCAGTGACAGGGGGATTAACTATGGCTACACCTTC	TRBD1	.	TRBV28	TRBJ1-2
CASSRGRQETQYF	TGTGCCAGCAGCAGGGGACGTCAAGAGACCCAGTACTTC	.	.	TRBV7-2	TRBJ2-5
CASSRQDPGELFF	TGTGCCAGCAGCCGACAGGACCCCGGGGAGCTGTTTTTT	.	few	TRBV6-1	TRBJ2-2
CASSDAQGDFYEQYF	TGTGCCAGCAGCGACGCACAGGGGGACTTCTACGAGCAGTACTTC	TRBD1	.	TRBV5-5	TRBJ2-7
CASSLGLAGGPAVFDTQYF	TGTGCCAGCAGCTTGGGACTAGCGGGAGGCCCGGCGGTTTTTGATACGCAGTATTTT	TRBD2	once	TRBV9	TRBJ2-3